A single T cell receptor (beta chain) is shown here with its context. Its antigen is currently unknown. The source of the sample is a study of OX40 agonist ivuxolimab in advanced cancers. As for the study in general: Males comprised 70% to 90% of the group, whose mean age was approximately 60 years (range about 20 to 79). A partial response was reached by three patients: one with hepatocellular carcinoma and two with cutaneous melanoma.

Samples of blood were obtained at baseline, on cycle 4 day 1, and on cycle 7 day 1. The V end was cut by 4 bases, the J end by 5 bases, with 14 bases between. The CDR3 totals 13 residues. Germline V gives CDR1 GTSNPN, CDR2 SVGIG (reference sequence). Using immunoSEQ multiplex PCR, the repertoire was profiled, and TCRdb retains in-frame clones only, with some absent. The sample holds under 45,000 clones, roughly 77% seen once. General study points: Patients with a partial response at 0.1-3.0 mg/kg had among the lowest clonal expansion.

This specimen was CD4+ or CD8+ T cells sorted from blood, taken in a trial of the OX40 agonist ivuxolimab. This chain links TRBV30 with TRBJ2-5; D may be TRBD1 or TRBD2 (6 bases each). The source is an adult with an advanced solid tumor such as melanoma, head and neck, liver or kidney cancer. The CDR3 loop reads CAWNGGLGETQYF. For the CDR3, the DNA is TGTGCCTGGAATGGGGGGCTGGGGGAGACCCAGTACTTC.